The subject of this entry is one TCR beta chain. What it binds is not known. This sample stems from a study of early T cells in non-severe SARS-CoV-2 infection. Study-level results: The VDJdb matching leaned toward anti-spike CD8 responses and overlooked private and CD4 specificities.

V lost 3 bases, J lost 6 bases, and 3 bases lay in between. The CDR3 has 10 amino acids. The germline gives CDR1 SQVTM, CDR2 ANQGSEA. TCRdb used MiXCR to reprocess the 5' RACE reads, holding one entry per CDR3 protein. The table has 45,000 to 50,000 distinct CDR3 sequences, under 7.5% seen once. This clonotype was sampled from an adult who was a healthcare worker with PCR-confirmed SARS-CoV-2 infection or an uninfected control (not recorded which). The sample was whole blood, taken at baseline. The V gene is TRBV29-1, the J gene TRBJ1-5; no definite D call. Written as DNA, the CDR3 is TGCAGCGTTGATTGTCAGCCCCAGCATTTT. Its translation: CSVDCQPQHF.